The following is a T cell receptor (beta chain) sequence with its context. Sequencing used immunoSEQ multiplex PCR; TCRdb keeps in-frame clones, though not all of them. The sample carries about 64,000 clones, 82% recorded once. This entry is derived from a study of glioma-infiltrating T cells after dendritic cell vaccination. The germline V gene encodes CDR1 SGHAT and CDR2 FQNNGV. Trimming shortened V by 5 bases and J by 3 bases, and 7 bases separated the two germline ends. CDR3 length: 12 residues. The receptor was derived from a human donor with glioblastoma. Specimen: blood, collected before dendritic cell vaccination. The J gene is TRBJ1-2, the V gene TRBV11-2, with D hard to call. DNA of the CDR3: TGTGCCAGCAGCCACGGAGACTATGGCTACACCTTC. It translates to CASSHGDYGYTF.